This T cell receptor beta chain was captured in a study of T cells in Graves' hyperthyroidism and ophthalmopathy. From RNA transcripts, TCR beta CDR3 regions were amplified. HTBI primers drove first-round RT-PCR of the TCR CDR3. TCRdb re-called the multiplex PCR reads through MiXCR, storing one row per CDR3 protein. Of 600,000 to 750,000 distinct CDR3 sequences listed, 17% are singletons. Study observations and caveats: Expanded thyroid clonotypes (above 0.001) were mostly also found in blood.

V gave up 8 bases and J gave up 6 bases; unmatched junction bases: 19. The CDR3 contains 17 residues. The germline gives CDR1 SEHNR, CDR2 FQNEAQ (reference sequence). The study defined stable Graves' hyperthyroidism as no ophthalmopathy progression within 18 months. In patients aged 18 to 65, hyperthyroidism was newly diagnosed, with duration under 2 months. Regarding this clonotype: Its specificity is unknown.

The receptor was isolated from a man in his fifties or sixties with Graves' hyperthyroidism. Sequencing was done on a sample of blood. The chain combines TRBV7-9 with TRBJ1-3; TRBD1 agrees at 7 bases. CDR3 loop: CASQAYITGVRANTIYF. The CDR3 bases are TGTGCCAGCCAAGCTTACATTACAGGGGTTCGGGCAAACACCATATATTTT.